This passage covers 27 T cell receptor beta chains from one sample sequenced in a study of identical twins' blood T cells. TCRdb processed the 5' RACE reads anew with MiXCR; each CDR3 protein has one entry. The table lists 350,000 to 400,000 distinct CDR3 sequences, more than 25% of them singletons. Source material: PBMCs. Every receptor here comes from a woman between 18 and 50 years old in good health.

This clonotype occurred a few times. The genes are TRBV28 and TRBJ1-1; D gene unclear. Germline CDR1 reads MDHEN; CDR2 reads SYDVKM. There are 15 residues in the CDR3. V was shortened by 5 bases and J by 3 bases, with 16 bases between the two germline ends. CDR3 coding DNA: TGTGCCAGCAGTCCCCTTAACAGAAGGGACACTGAAGCTTTCTTT. Translation gives CASSPLNRRDTEAFF.

This clonotype was seen a handful of times. V and J are TRBV12-5 and TRBJ2-7; D uncertain. Trimming stripped 5 bases from V and 6 bases from J, with 8 bases between. Germline CDR1 is LGHNT and CDR2 is FRNRAP. The CDR3 totals 11 residues. As DNA, the CDR3 is TGTGCTAGTGGTATCTTCCGCGAGCAGTACTTC. Its protein is CASGIFREQYF.

This clonotype was detected only a few times. The gene calls are TRBV4-1 and TRBJ1-3; 10 nucleotides match TRBD1. Losses at the gene ends were 3 bases for V and 0 bases for J; bases not matched to a gene: 2. CDR1 and CDR2 (germline): MGHRA, YSYEKL. This CDR3 region has 16 residues. The CDR3 DNA reads TGCGCCAGCAGCCAGGGACAGGGGCCCTCTGGAAACACCATATATTTT. It encodes CASSQGQGPSGNTIYF.

In its sample, this clonotype was seen many times. This sequence joins TRBV20-1 and TRBJ1-1; tentatively, D is TRBD1 (6 bases). Trimming took off 7 bases at V and 3 bases at J, with 21 bases between the two ends. The germline V gene has CDR1 DFQATT and CDR2 SNEGSKA (reference sequence). The CDR3 has 15 amino acids. CDR3 DNA: TGCAGTGTTCGTACTCACAGGGCTGGGTACACTGAAGCTTTCTTT. Translation: CSVRTHRAGYTEAFF.

As regards this clonotype: The conserved phenylalanine or tryptophan is not found at the CDR3 terminus, so this likely reflects a read error. The V call is TRBV6-2 or TRBV6-3, the J call TRBJ2-1; a possible D gene is TRBD2 (6 bases). Trimming took 0 bases from V and 0 from J, leaving 18 bases between them. Germline V CDR1 and CDR2: MNHEY, SVGEGT. CDR3 length: 19 residues. The CDR3 here is CASSYSKVRDLSSYNEQFC. CDR3 sequence (DNA): TGTGCCAGCAGTTACTCGAAGGTCCGGGACTTAAGCTCCTACAATGAGCAGTTCTGC.

The chain combines TRBV7-9 with TRBJ2-1; TRBD2 matches 10 bases. Germline assignment: CDR1 SEHNR and CDR2 FQNEAQ (reference sequence). Trimming took 4 bases from V and 5 from J; bases not matched to a gene: 8. This CDR3 is built from 16 residues. The CDR3 loop is CASSSQRGGLNNEQFF. The CDR3 nucleotides read TGTGCCAGCAGCTCCCAGCGGGGGGGCTTGAACAATGAGCAGTTCTTC.

This clonotype was observed a handful of times. The V and J genes are TRBV5-5 and TRBJ2-3; 12 bases agree with TRBD2. This CDR3 is 15 amino acids long. After removal of 5 bases from V and 6 bases from J, the junction contained 7 bases not matched to a gene. From germline, CDR1 is SGHKS and CDR2 YYEKEE (reference sequence). CDR3 sequence reads: CASSLAGGYRDTQYF. The CDR3 bases are TGTGCCAGCAGTCTAGCGGGGGGGTACAGGGATACGCAGTATTTT. Supplemented by reference TRBV5-5 and TRBJ2-3, the full variable domain reads DAGVTQSPTHLIKTRGQQVTLRCSPISGHKSVSWYQQVLGQGPQFIFQYYEKEERGRGNFPDRFSARQFPNYSSELNVNALLLGDSALYLCASSLAGGYRDTQYFGPGTRLTVL.

This clonotype has a count of ten or more. The chain links TRBV5-1 to TRBJ1-1; D is unresolved. Germline CDR1 reads SGHRS; CDR2 reads YFSETQ. V lost 0 bases, J lost 7 bases, and 7 bases lay in between. The CDR3 totals 12 residues. CDR3: CASSLEGIEAFF. The CDR3 DNA reads TGCGCCAGCAGCTTGGAGGGAATTGAAGCTTTCTTT. The full variable domain, its missing parts supplied by reference TRBV5-1 and TRBJ1-1, is KAGVTQTPRYLIKTRGQQVTLSCSPISGHRSVSWYQQTPGQGLQFLFEYFSETQRNKGNFPGRFSGRQFSNSRSEMNVSTLELGDSALYLCASSLEGIEAFFGQGTRLTVV.

V gene TRBV20-1 combines with J gene TRBJ2-3; possible D gene TRBD2, 6 bases. V shed 1 base and J shed 2 bases, with 10 bases lying between them. In germline, CDR1 is DFQATT, CDR2 SNEGSKA (reference sequence). The CDR3 is 14 amino acids. The CDR3 nucleotides read TGCAGTGCTAGAGGCGGGGCCTACACAGATACGCAGTATTTT. Its translation is CSARGGAYTDTQYF.

This clonotype was found a few times. This chain uses TRBV6-2 or TRBV6-3 with TRBJ2-5; 11 nucleotides agree with TRBD2. The CDR3 runs to 14 residues. After removal of 6 bases from V and 5 bases from J, the junction contained 5 bases not matched to a gene. Germline CDR1 MNHEY, CDR2 SVGEGT. CDR3 loop: CASSRLAGTETQYF. The CDR3 bases are TGTGCCAGCAGCCGACTAGCGGGAACGGAGACCCAGTACTTC.

A word on this clonotype: Its ends do not fully match the called genes, so a read error is possible. The V gene is TRBV12-3 or TRBV12-4, the J gene TRBJ1-5; 7 bases are a match to TRBD1. CDR3 length equals 15 residues. This CDR3 reads CASTLGGQTNQPQNF. The DNA of the CDR3 is TGTGCCAGCACCCTTGGGGGACAGACAAATCAGCCCCAGAATTTT.

The CDR3 loop is CSSSKGDYEQYF. The CDR3 nucleotides read TGCAGTTCCTCGAAGGGTGACTACGAGCAGTACTTC. The chain has TRBV20-1 and TRBJ2-7; no clear D gene. CDR3 length equals 12 residues. Trimming cost V 8 bases and J 3 bases, with 14 bases left between them. Germline V lookup: CDR1 DFQATT, CDR2 SNEGSKA (reference sequence).

The CDR3, as DNA: TGCAGTGCTAGGCCAGATAACTATGGCTACACCTTC. Translated: CSARPDNYGYTF. This chain joins TRBV20-1 and TRBJ1-2, with no clear D. Germline-derived CDR1 and CDR2 are DFQATT and SNEGSKA (reference sequence). Trimming left V 3 bases short and J 1 base short, with 6 bases between. This CDR3 is 12 amino acids long.

The chain couples TRBV5-1 to TRBJ1-2; D is uncertain. The CDR3 loop spans 12 amino acids. CDR1 SGHRS and CDR2 YFSETQ come from the germline V gene. V was trimmed by 4 bases and J by 7 bases, leaving 11 bases between them. The CDR3 DNA sequence: TGCGCCAGCAGCACGGGCGACGGTGGCTACACCTTC. Amino acid sequence: CASSTGDGGYTF.

This clonotype was detected a few times. The chain joins TRBV2 to TRBJ1-2; D unclear. With 6 bases removed from V and 3 bases from J, the gap between germline ends came to 11 bases. Germline values: CDR1 SNHLY, CDR2 FYNNEI. CDR3 size: 13 residues. CDR3: CASRTTADYGYTF. CDR3 nucleotide sequence: TGTGCCAGCAGAACTACAGCTGACTATGGCTACACCTTC.

This clonotype has a count of ten or more. This chain connects TRBV7-9 to TRBJ1-1; 10 bases are shared with TRBD1. Germline V gene data show CDR1 as SEHNR and CDR2 as FQNEAQ (reference sequence). The CDR3 has 14 amino acids. Germline trimming cut 0 bases from V and 11 bases from J; bases unmatched to any gene: 6. The CDR3 DNA follows: TGTGCCAGCAGCTTAGCGGGGACAGGGGTTGCGGCTTTCTTT. It translates to CASSLAGTGVAAFF.

The chain recombines TRBV5-5 with TRBJ1-2; no clear D. The CDR3 loop spans 17 amino acids. V gave up 3 bases and J gave up 3 bases, with 21 bases separating them. CDR1 SGHKS and CDR2 YYEKEE come from the germline V gene (reference sequence). As DNA, the CDR3 is TGTGCCAGCAGCTCCCACCGGGTCCTTAAAAGGGACTATGGCTACACCTTC. The encoded protein is CASSSHRVLKRDYGYTF.

The rearrangement links TRBV20-1 to TRBJ1-3, with 8 positions matching TRBD1. This CDR3 has 13 amino acids. After removal of 5 bases from V and 2 bases from J, the junction contained 2 bases not matched to a gene. Germline V lookup: CDR1 DFQATT, CDR2 SNEGSKA (reference sequence). The CDR3 bases are TGCAGTGCTCGGACAGGGACTGGAAACACCATATATTTT. Its protein is CSARTGTGNTIYF.

Only a few counts were recorded for this clonotype. V and J are TRBV28 and TRBJ1-2; maybe TRBD1 (5 bases). Deletions cut 7 bases from V and 1 base from J, with 19 bases between. This CDR3 is built from 16 residues. CDR1 and CDR2 from the germline V gene are MDHEN and SYDVKM. CDR3: CASITGGGNGNYGYTF. DNA of the CDR3: TGTGCCAGCATTACAGGAGGTGGCAACGGTAACTATGGCTACACCTTC.

This clonotype has only one observation. In DNA form, the CDR3 reads TGTGCCAGCAGTTACTCTACAGGGGGGGATGAGACCCAGTACTTC. It translates to CASSYSTGGDETQYF. V and J are TRBV6-5 and TRBJ2-5, with D possibly TRBD1 on 8 matching bases. This CDR3 comprises 15 residues. Trimming took off 0 bases at V and 5 bases at J, with 13 bases between the two ends. Germline V lookup: CDR1 MNHEY, CDR2 SVGAGI.

With respect to this clonotype: The junction departs from germline at one end; a sequencing error may be responsible. CDR3 residues: CASGRTGVKNIQHF. The CDR3, as DNA: TGTGCCAGCGGCCGGACAGGGGTCAAAAACATTCAGCACTTC. The V gene is TRBV12-3 or TRBV12-4, the J gene TRBJ2-4; 9 nucleotides agree with TRBD1. The CDR3 spans 14 residues.

This chain uses TRBV7-8 with TRBJ2-7; 7 bases line up with TRBD1. The V segment lost 1 base and the J segment 3 bases; nucleotides outside the gene matches: 9. The CDR3 sequence is 16 residues long. Germline V gene sequence: CDR1 SGHVS, CDR2 FQNEAQ. DNA for the CDR3: TGTGCCAGCAGCTTAGGGACCACCGGGACAGTCTACGAGCAGTACTTC. Its translation: CASSLGTTGTVYEQYF.

The CDR3 loop reads CASSSGRVQPQHF. CDR3 bases: TGTGCCAGCAGCTCTGGCAGGGTTCAGCCCCAGCATTTT. The V and J genes are TRBV7-2 and TRBJ1-5; D is possibly TRBD1 (5 bases). Trimming left V 4 bases short and J 6 bases short, with 10 bases between. This CDR3 comprises 13 residues. Germline V gene data show CDR1 as SGHTA and CDR2 as FQGNSA.

This clonotype has more than one count but fewer than ten. The gene calls are TRBV27 and TRBJ1-2, with 9 bases that match TRBD1. The length of the CDR3 is 16 residues. Germline CDR1 is MNHEY and CDR2 is SMNVEV (reference sequence). Trimming at V came to 5 bases and at J to 8 bases, leaving 15 bases not matched to a gene. In DNA form, the CDR3 reads TGTGCCAGCAGTGCCGGACCTACAGGGGGCTTTAAAGGCTACACCTTC. Translation: CASSAGPTGGFKGYTF.

V usage is TRBV11-2 and J usage is TRBJ2-3; tentatively, D is TRBD1 (5 bases). The CDR3 covers 10 residues. CDR1 SGHAT and CDR2 FQNNGV come from the germline V gene. V was clipped by 5 bases and J by 9 bases, with 6 bases between them. The CDR3 nucleotides read TGTGCCAGCAGCAAGGGGACGCAGTATTTT. Its translation: CASSKGTQYF.

In this sample, this clonotype turned up many times. The V and J genes are TRBV29-1 and TRBJ1-4, with D hard to call. CDR3 size: 12 residues. In germline, CDR1 is SQVTM, CDR2 ANQGSEA. V gave up 4 bases and J gave up 7 bases, with 10 bases separating them. CDR3 DNA sequence: TGCAGCGTTGTCCCGACATGTGAAAAACTGTTTTTT. Translation gives CSVVPTCEKLFF.

This clonotype was seen a handful of times. The chain has TRBV29-1 and TRBJ2-1, with a possible D match to TRBD1 (6 bases). The CDR3 totals 14 residues. Germline CDR1 SQVTM, CDR2 ANQGSEA. V was shortened by 8 bases and J by 0 bases, with 14 bases between the two germline ends. In DNA form, the CDR3 reads TGCAGCCTTGCCCCGGACAGCTCCTACAATGAGCAGTTCTTC. Its protein product is CSLAPDSSYNEQFF.